The entry below describes one T cell receptor (beta chain). The antigen is not known. This entry belongs to a study of T cell responses to AZD1222 COVID-19 vaccine. Study outcomes and limitations: Spike-specific TCR breadth and depth went up after people got two AZD1222 doses. Spike was spanned by vaccine-associated CD4 TCRs, with dominance at 160-218 and 743-854. Clonal diversity was possibly underestimated, and the donors were mostly white British, with more females.

Method: immunoSEQ multiplex PCR; TCRdb's copy keeps in-frame clones and lacks some. The sample consists of 150,000 to 200,000 clones, 90% of them appearing once. This CDR3 is 16 amino acids long. The trim removed 2 bases at V and 4 bases at J, leaving 7 bases unmatched. Germline loops: CDR1 PRHDT, CDR2 FYEKMQ (reference sequence). The sample in question was peripheral blood, obtained on day 0 of AZD1222 vaccination. This sequence joins TRBV13 and TRBJ2-5; 10 bases line up with TRBD2. This TCR derives from an adult in good health. The CDR3 DNA is TGTGCCAGCAGCTTAAGGAGCGGGGGGGCGGTAGAGACCCAGTACTTC. It encodes CASSLRSGGAVETQYF. Full variable domain (missing parts from reference TRBV13 and TRBJ2-5): AAGVIQSPRHLIKEKRETATLKCYPIPRHDTVYWYQQGPGQDPQFLISFYEKMQSDKGSIPDRFSAQQFSDYHSELNMSSLELGDSALYFCASSLRSGGAVETQYFGPGTRLLVL.